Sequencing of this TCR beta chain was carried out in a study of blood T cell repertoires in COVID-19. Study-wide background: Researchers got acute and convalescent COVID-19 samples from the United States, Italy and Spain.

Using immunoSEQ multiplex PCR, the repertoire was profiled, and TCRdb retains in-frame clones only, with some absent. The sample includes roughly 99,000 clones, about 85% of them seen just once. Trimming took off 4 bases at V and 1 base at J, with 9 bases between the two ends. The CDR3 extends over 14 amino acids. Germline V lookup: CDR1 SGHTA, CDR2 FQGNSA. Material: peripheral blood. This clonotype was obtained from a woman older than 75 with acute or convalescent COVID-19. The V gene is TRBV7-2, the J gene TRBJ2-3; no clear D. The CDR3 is CASSSYERTDTQYF. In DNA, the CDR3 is TGTGCCAGCAGCTCCTACGAGCGCACAGATACGCAGTATTTT.